The 26 T cell receptor beta chains in this list originate from one sample, sequenced in a study of blood T cell repertoires in COVID-19. Using immunoSEQ multiplex PCR, the repertoire was profiled, and TCRdb retains in-frame clones only, with some absent. The profile shows fewer than 300,000 clones, over 75% of them singletons. The sample taken for sequencing was peripheral blood. Receptors originate from a man aged 50 or older with active or convalescent COVID-19.

V gene TRBV5-4 combines with J gene TRBJ2-3, with 7 bases lining up with TRBD2. Germline trimming cut 0 bases from V and 0 bases from J; bases unmatched to any gene: 10. Germline CDR1 is SGHNT and CDR2 is YYREEE (reference sequence). This CDR3 has 18 amino acids. The CDR3 coding sequence is TGTGCCAGCAGCTTGGAAATGTGGGCTAGCGGAAGCACAGATACGCAGTATTTT. Encoded protein: CASSLEMWASGSTDTQYF.

This chain joins TRBV15 and TRBJ2-1; D is unresolved. There are 15 residues in the CDR3. Germline V lookup: CDR1 LNHNV, CDR2 YYDKDF (reference sequence). V was trimmed by 5 bases and J by 1 base, leaving 12 bases between them. The CDR3 nucleotides read TGTGCCACCAGCCCTCGTAGGAGTTCCTACAATGAGCAGTTCTTC. Translated: CATSPRRSSYNEQFF. Drawing the rest from reference TRBV15 and TRBJ2-1, the complete variable domain is DAMVIQNPRYQVTQFGKPVTLSCSQTLNHNVMYWYQQKSSQAPKLLFHYYDKDFNNEADTPDNFQSRRPNTSFCFLDIRSPGLGDTAMYLCATSPRRSSYNEQFFGPGTRLTVL.

The gene calls are TRBV18 and TRBJ2-5; D may be TRBD1 (6 bases). Deletions cut 5 bases from V and 1 base from J, with 14 bases between. This CDR3 is 15 amino acids long. The germline gives CDR1 KGHSH, CDR2 LQKENI. The CDR3 DNA reads TGTGCCAGCTCAACAGGGCATGGTCCCCAAGAGACCCAGTACTTC. Its translation: CASSTGHGPQETQYF.

This chain connects TRBV27 to TRBJ2-7; D not certain. The length of the CDR3 is 13 residues. V lost 1 base and J lost 6, with 10 bases in between. The V gene's germline CDR1 is MNHEY and CDR2 SMNVEV (reference sequence). The CDR3 loop is CASSLLGRTEQYF. The CDR3 DNA is TGTGCCAGCAGTTTATTGGGCCGTACCGAGCAGTACTTC.

In its sample, this clone was seen a few times. This chain uses TRBV6-5 with TRBJ2-1; the D gene is possibly TRBD1 (5 bases). Germline V lookup: CDR1 MNHEY, CDR2 SVGAGI. The V end was cut by 0 bases, the J end by 7 bases, with 7 bases between. The CDR3 totals 13 residues. The CDR3 protein is CASSYSRGNEQFF. For the CDR3, the DNA is TGTGCCAGCAGTTACTCAAGGGGAAATGAGCAGTTCTTC.

The rearrangement joins TRBV24-1 to TRBJ2-5; 12 bases line up with TRBD1. The CDR3 consists of 16 residues. Germline CDR1 and CDR2: KGHDR and SFDVKD. The V segment lost 4 bases and the J segment 4 bases; nucleotides outside the gene matches: 6. CDR3 nucleotide sequence: TGTGCCACCAGTGACACGGGACAGGGGGCGAGAGAGACCCAGTACTTC. It is translated as CATSDTGQGARETQYF.

The rearrangement links TRBV30 to TRBJ1-2; D uncertain. Germline CDR1 is GTSNPN and CDR2 is SVGIG (reference sequence). The CDR3 has 15 residues. The V end lost 0 bases, the J end lost 4 bases, and 15 bases lay between the germline ends. The CDR3 DNA sequence: TGTGCCTGGAGTGTACAATTTCCGTCGCCCTATGGCTACACCTTC. This codes for CAWSVQFPSPYGYTF.

The gene calls are TRBV7-8 and TRBJ2-3; 8 bases fit TRBD2. Germline CDR1 SGHVS, CDR2 FQNEAQ. Trimming cost V 6 bases and J 6 bases; bases outside gene matches: 11. The CDR3 totals 15 residues. The CDR3 coding sequence is TGTGCCAGCAGGACTAGCGCGGCGGGGCTGGATACGCAGTATTTT. Translation gives CASRTSAAGLDTQYF.

The chain combines TRBV9 with TRBJ2-1; 9 nucleotides line up with TRBD2. With V trimmed by 4 bases and J by 4 bases, 9 bases remained unmatched. CDR1 SGDLS and CDR2 YYNGEE come from the germline V gene. This CDR3 has 16 amino acids. The CDR3 loop reads CASSPRGTSSYNEQFF. The CDR3 region has the DNA TGTGCCAGCAGCCCACGGGGGACTAGCAGTTACAATGAGCAGTTCTTC.

The chain employs TRBV10-2 and TRBJ1-2; a possible D gene is TRBD1 (5 bases). The CDR3 consists of 15 residues. Germline V CDR1 and CDR2: WSHSY, SAAADI. Trimming left V 4 bases short and J 8 bases short, with 20 bases between. The CDR3 loop is CASSVGGGLTRGYTF. The CDR3 region has the DNA TGCGCCAGCAGTGTCGGGGGGGGACTGACCCGCGGCTACACCTTC.

The rearrangement uses TRBV4-1 and TRBJ2-7; possible D gene TRBD2, 6 bases. Germline V lookup: CDR1 MGHRA, CDR2 YSYEKL. Trimming left V 0 bases short and J 2 bases short, with 14 bases between. This CDR3 contains 16 residues. In nucleotides, the CDR3 is TGCGCCAGCAGCCAAGATGTTCCAGCGGGTGCCTACGAGCAGTACTTC. It translates to CASSQDVPAGAYEQYF.

The chain couples TRBV5-1 to TRBJ1-3; a possible D gene is TRBD1 (6 bases). The CDR3 covers 15 residues. CDR1 is SGHRS and CDR2 is YFSETQ in the germline V gene. Trimming stripped 6 bases from V and 0 bases from J, with 13 bases between. This CDR3 reads CASNRDGSSGNTIYF. CDR3 nucleotides: TGCGCCAGCAACAGGGATGGGAGCTCTGGAAACACCATATATTTT.

This clone was found a few times. This sequence joins TRBV5-8 and TRBJ1-3, with a tentative D call TRBD1 (6 bases). CDR3 length: 14 residues. Germline-derived CDR1 and CDR2 are SGHTS and YDEGEE. Trimming removed 2 bases from V and 0 bases from J, with 6 bases in between. This CDR3 reads CASSLQGSGNTIYF. The CDR3 DNA reads as TGTGCCAGCAGCTTACAGGGCTCTGGAAACACCATATATTTT. Using reference TRBV5-8 and TRBJ1-3 for the parts outside the CDR3, the full variable domain is EAGVTQSPTHLIKTRGQQATLRCSPISGHTSVYWYQQALGLGLQFLLWYDEGEERNRGNFPPRFSGRQFPNYSSELNVNALELEDSALYLCASSLQGSGNTIYFGEGSWLTVV.

CDR3 sequence reads: CASSPGQGNYEQYF. The DNA of the CDR3 is TGTGCCAGCAGCCCGGGACAGGGGAACTACGAGCAGTACTTC. V is TRBV5-5 and J is TRBJ2-7; TRBD1 agrees at 10 bases. This CDR3 has 14 residues. The V gene end was trimmed by 4 bases and the J gene end by 3 bases; junction bases not matched to a gene: 4. Germline V CDR1 and CDR2: SGHKS, YYEKEE (reference sequence).

The chain couples TRBV19 to TRBJ1-2, with 7 bases that match TRBD1. Trimming cost V 3 bases and J 6 bases; bases outside gene matches: 13. The CDR3 is 16 amino acids. CDR1 and CDR2 from the germline V gene are LNHDA and SQIVND (reference sequence). In DNA form, the CDR3 reads TGTGCCAGTAGTATCCCCCTAGGGGGCGAAAGGAATGGCTACACCTTC. It specifies CASSIPLGGERNGYTF. The entire variable domain, with the rest obtained from reference TRBV19 and TRBJ1-2, is as follows: DGGITQSPKYLFRKEGQNVTLSCEQNLNHDAMYWYRQDPGQGLRLIYYSQIVNDFQKGDIAEGYSVSREKKESFPLTVTSAQKNPTAFYLCASSIPLGGERNGYTFGSGTRLTVV.

This clone appeared a few times. CDR3 sequence (DNA): TGTGCCAGCAGAATAAACCCTAGGGACAGGTCGCATGGCTACACCTTC. Amino acids: CASRINPRDRSHGYTF. The V and J genes are TRBV27 and TRBJ1-2; 8 bases are shared with TRBD1. Per germline, CDR1 MNHEY and CDR2 SMNVEV (reference sequence). The trim removed 6 bases at V and 6 bases at J, leaving 15 bases unmatched. The length of the CDR3 is 16 residues.

The J gene is TRBJ1-1, the V gene TRBV30, with D possibly matching TRBD1 (5 bases). V gave up 4 bases and J gave up 5 bases, with 17 bases separating them. The CDR3 runs to 14 residues. The germline gives CDR1 GTSNPN, CDR2 SVGIG (reference sequence). The CDR3 DNA reads as TGTGCCTGGAAGGCGGGGCTATTGGGGACTGAAGCTTTCTTT. Its protein product is CAWKAGLLGTEAFF.

The chain has TRBV30 and TRBJ1-6; D gene unclear. The CDR3 runs 14 residues. Germline lookup yields CDR1 GTSNPN and CDR2 SVGIG (reference sequence). V shed 2 bases and J shed 7 bases, with 12 bases lying between them. Written as DNA, the CDR3 is TGTGCCTGGAGTTGGTTACACCCGAATTCACCCCTCCACTTT. This translates into CAWSWLHPNSPLHF.

The CDR3: CASSDTFGFGTNQPQHF. The CDR3 DNA is TGTGCCAGCAGTGATACCTTCGGGTTCGGAACAAATCAGCCCCAGCATTTT. The gene calls are TRBV6-1 and TRBJ1-5; no definite D call. Germline V lookup: CDR1 MNHNS, CDR2 SASEGT. Trimming shortened V by 3 bases and J by 4 bases, and 19 bases separated the two germline ends. The CDR3 covers 17 residues.

The chain recombines TRBV7-9 with TRBJ1-2; the D gene is possibly TRBD1 (6 bases). The CDR3 runs to 15 residues. Germline V lookup: CDR1 SEHNR, CDR2 FQNEAQ (reference sequence). Trimming took 5 bases from V and 0 from J, leaving 13 bases between them. The CDR3 region is CASSLGTPTNYGYTF. The CDR3, as DNA: TGTGCCAGCAGCCTCGGGACACCAACTAACTATGGCTACACCTTC.

The table lists this clone with a few counts. The chain links TRBV12-3 or TRBV12-4 to TRBJ1-1, with 9 bases fitting TRBD1. CDR3 length: 13 residues. V was pared by 6 bases and J by 4 bases, with 3 bases of the junction left unmatched. The CDR3, as DNA: TGTGCCAGCAGGGGACAGGGTAGCACTGAAGCTTTCTTT. Protein: CASRGQGSTEAFF.

This chain uses TRBV27 with TRBJ2-1; possible D gene TRBD1, 5 bases. Trimming removed 4 bases at V and 0 bases at J, with 10 bases between. Per the germline V gene, CDR1 is MNHEY and CDR2 is SMNVEV (reference sequence). The CDR3 is made up of 15 amino acids. CDR3 coding DNA: TGTGCCAGCAGTTCTAGGGGCCCCTCCTACAATGAGCAGTTCTTC. Translated, it gives CASSSRGPSYNEQFF.

The V and J genes are TRBV13 and TRBJ2-5; a weak D match, TRBD2 (5 bases). CDR3 size: 18 residues. Trimming removed 3 bases at V and 0 bases at J, with 20 bases between. Germline V gene data show CDR1 as PRHDT and CDR2 as FYEKMQ (reference sequence). As DNA, the CDR3 is TGTGCCAGCAGCTTGGGGAGTTTAGCACGAACAGACCAAGAGACCCAGTACTTC. Its translation: CASSLGSLARTDQETQYF.

This sequence joins TRBV7-9 and TRBJ2-5; the D gene is possibly TRBD1 (6 bases). The CDR3 spans 14 residues. V was clipped by 3 bases and J by 0 bases, with 8 bases between them. From germline, CDR1 is SEHNR and CDR2 FQNEAQ (reference sequence). The CDR3 here is CASSLQGYQETQYF. DNA for the CDR3: TGTGCCAGCAGCTTGCAGGGGTACCAAGAGACCCAGTACTTC.

The gene calls are TRBV24-1 and TRBJ2-6; 8 bases are shared with TRBD2. This CDR3 contains 16 residues. The germline gives CDR1 KGHDR, CDR2 SFDVKD. V trimming: 8 bases; J trimming: 1 base; junction bases outside the gene matches: 6. The CDR3 protein is CATTTSGSSGANVLTF. Written as DNA, the CDR3 is TGTGCCACCACTACCAGCGGGAGTTCTGGGGCCAACGTCCTGACTTTC.

There are a few counts of this clone. V is TRBV19 and J is TRBJ1-3; D perhaps matches TRBD1 (6 bases). The germline CDR1 and CDR2 sequences are LNHDA and SQIVND (reference sequence). The ends were cut back, 9 bases at V and 2 bases at J, with 14 bases in the middle. The CDR3 extends over 14 amino acids. The DNA of the CDR3 is TGTGCCAGCGGGCCCTCAGGGGCTGGAAACACCATATATTTT. It specifies CASGPSGAGNTIYF. Full variable domain (rest looked up from reference TRBV19 and TRBJ1-3): DGGITQSPKYLFRKEGQNVTLSCEQNLNHDAMYWYRQDPGQGLRLIYYSQIVNDFQKGDIAEGYSVSREKKESFPLTVTSAQKNPTAFYLCASGPSGAGNTIYFGEGSWLTVV.